Listed here are 27 T cell receptor beta chains from one sample, sequenced in a study of T cell responses to AZD1222 COVID-19 vaccine. Sequencing was performed with immunoSEQ multiplex PCR; in TCRdb, only in-frame clones are kept and a portion is missing. The data show roughly 78,000 clones, about 84% seen once. This specimen consisted of peripheral blood, obtained on day 0 of AZD1222 vaccination. These receptors were obtained from an adult in good health.

The V gene is TRBV3-1 (or the pseudogene TRBV3-2), the J gene TRBJ1-6; TRBD1 matches 7 bases. After removal of 4 bases from V and 4 bases from J, the junction contained 7 bases not matched to a gene. CDR3 size: 16 residues. Germline assignment: CDR1 LGHDT and CDR2 YNNKEL (reference sequence). In DNA form, the CDR3 reads TGTGCCAGCAGCCCCCCCCAGGGGGAGTATAATTCACCCCTCCACTTT. It yields the protein CASSPPQGEYNSPLHF.

The chain carries TRBV7-2 and TRBJ1-1; a weak D match, TRBD1 (6 bases). The CDR3 covers 17 residues. V lost 6 bases and J lost 0, with 20 bases in between. Germline V lookup: CDR1 SGHTA, CDR2 FQGNSA. This CDR3 is CASRHPVKQGVNTEAFF. The CDR3 DNA sequence: TGTGCCAGCAGACACCCGGTCAAACAGGGAGTGAACACTGAAGCTTTCTTT.

The V call is TRBV2, the J call TRBJ2-7; a weak D match, TRBD2 (6 bases). In germline, CDR1 is SNHLY, CDR2 FYNNEI. This CDR3 spans 14 amino acids. V was pared by 7 bases and J by 0 bases, with 13 bases between. The DNA of the CDR3 is TGTGCCAGCAAGGAGGGCTCGAGCTCCTACGAGCAGTACTTC. This translates into CASKEGSSSYEQYF.

In its sample, this clone was seen a few times. V gene TRBV6-2 or TRBV6-3 combines with J gene TRBJ1-4; a weak D match, TRBD1 (6 bases). V gave up 5 bases and J gave up 2 bases, with 15 bases separating them. The CDR3 loop spans 16 amino acids. Germline V lookup: CDR1 MNHEY, CDR2 SVGEGT. The CDR3 DNA reads TGTGCCAGCAGTACCCCAACAGGGACGACTAATGAAAAACTGTTTTTT. This translates into CASSTPTGTTNEKLFF.

J is TRBJ2-7 and V is TRBV3-1 (or the pseudogene TRBV3-2); 10 positions agree with TRBD1. V dropped 3 bases and J dropped 5; count of bases not matched to a gene: 13. The CDR3 contains 17 residues. Germline V gene lookup returns CDR1 LGHDT and CDR2 YNNKEL (reference sequence). The CDR3 loop reads CASSHLRTGGGTNEQYF. The DNA of the CDR3 is TGTGCCAGCAGCCATCTTCGGACAGGGGGTGGGACGAACGAGCAGTACTTC.

The chain couples TRBV6-2 or TRBV6-3 to TRBJ2-7; D call uncertain. The CDR3 loop spans 12 amino acids. The V end was cut by 2 bases, the J end by 2 bases, with 4 bases between. Looked up from germline, CDR1 is MNHEY and CDR2 is SVGEGT. CDR3: CASSYRAYEQYF. CDR3 DNA: TGTGCCAGCAGTTACAGAGCCTACGAGCAGTACTTC.

The V and J genes are TRBV6-1 and TRBJ1-1; D is unresolved. Per the germline V gene, CDR1 is MNHNS and CDR2 is SASEGT. V was trimmed by 0 bases and J by 1 base, leaving 15 bases between them. This CDR3 is built from 17 residues. The CDR3 sequence: CASSEAERWQWNTEAFF. In nucleotides, the CDR3 is TGTGCCAGCAGTGAAGCGGAACGGTGGCAGTGGAACACTGAAGCTTTCTTT.

The J gene is TRBJ2-1, the V gene TRBV5-1; 10 nucleotides line up with TRBD1. With 0 bases clipped from V and 5 bases from J, the junction kept 5 bases outside the gene matches. The CDR3 extends over 16 amino acids. In germline, CDR1 is SGHRS, CDR2 YFSETQ. In nucleotides, the CDR3 is TGCGCCAGCAGCTTGGCCAAGGGACAGGGGCACAATGAGCAGTTCTTC. Translation: CASSLAKGQGHNEQFF.

This chain connects TRBV24-1 to TRBJ1-5; 8 bases line up with TRBD1. The V segment lost 0 bases and the J segment 7 bases; nucleotides outside the gene matches: 7. Germline V gene data show CDR1 as KGHDR and CDR2 as SFDVKD. This CDR3 is built from 16 residues. The CDR3 DNA follows: TGTGCCACCAGTGATTTGCAGGACAGGGCGGGGCAGCCCCAGCATTTT. Amino acid sequence: CATSDLQDRAGQPQHF.

The gene calls are TRBV7-8 and TRBJ2-1, with TRBD2 identical over 8 bases. This CDR3 is 18 amino acids long. Germline CDR1 and CDR2: SGHVS and FQNEAQ. The trim removed 1 base at V and 4 bases at J, leaving 12 bases unmatched. The DNA for the CDR3 is TGTGCCAGCAGCTTAGGATCGGGGGGGCAGCGGGGATACAATGAGCAGTTCTTC. It translates to CASSLGSGGQRGYNEQFF. The whole variable domain, remainder taken from reference TRBV7-8 and TRBJ2-1, is GAGVSQSPRYKVAKRGQDVALRCDPISGHVSLFWYQQALGQGPEFLTYFQNEAQLDKSGLPSDRFFAERPEGSVSTLKIQRTQQEDSAVYLCASSLGSGGQRGYNEQFFGPGTRLTVL.

V usage is TRBV25-1 and J usage is TRBJ2-2; no firm D call. CDR3 size: 15 residues. The V end was cut by 6 bases, the J end by 4 bases, with 15 bases between. Germline V gene sequence: CDR1 MGHDK, CDR2 SYGVNS. The chain's CDR3 is CASRPSRPGTGELFF. DNA for the CDR3: TGTGCCAGCAGACCTTCTCGGCCCGGCACCGGGGAGCTGTTTTTT.

The J gene is TRBJ1-2, the V gene TRBV2, with D maybe TRBD1 (6 bases). This CDR3 contains 14 residues. Between the trimmed V and J ends, which lost 6 bases and 2 bases, there was a span of 13 bases. Germline assignment: CDR1 SNHLY and CDR2 FYNNEI. The CDR3 region is CASRPRTANYGYTF. The CDR3 nucleotides read TGTGCCAGCAGACCCCGGACAGCCAACTATGGCTACACCTTC.

The chain recombines TRBV11-2 with TRBJ1-1; a weak D match, TRBD1 (6 bases). V lost 5 bases, J lost 0 bases, and 16 bases lay in between. Germline V gene lookup returns CDR1 SGHAT and CDR2 FQNNGV. The CDR3 covers 16 residues. The CDR3 sequence: CASSQERGRMNTEAFF. CDR3 DNA: TGTGCCAGCAGCCAAGAAAGGGGGAGGATGAACACTGAAGCTTTCTTT.

This rearrangement joins TRBV5-1 to TRBJ1-6; 9 bases map to TRBD1. Germline V gene sequence: CDR1 SGHRS, CDR2 YFSETQ. Trimming cost V 3 bases and J 4 bases; bases outside gene matches: 5. The CDR3 is 16 residues long. CDR3 nucleotide sequence: TGCGCCAGCAGCTCCGGGGACAGGGAGTATAATTCACCCCTCCACTTT. Residues: CASSSGDREYNSPLHF.

About this clone: The sample holds other DNA sequences that translate to the same CDR3. The V and J genes are TRBV19 and TRBJ2-7; a weak D match, TRBD1 (6 bases). CDR1 and CDR2 (germline): LNHDA, SQIVND (reference sequence). CDR3 length: 13 amino acids. The ends were cut back, 6 bases at V and 3 bases at J, with 12 bases in the middle. The CDR3 sequence is CASSRNRDYEQYF. The CDR3, as DNA: TGTGCCAGTAGCCGCAACAGGGACTACGAGCAGTACTTC.

The chain employs TRBV6-4 and TRBJ2-2, with 7 bases that match TRBD1. V shed 6 bases and J 1 base; nucleotides not matched to a gene: 8. The CDR3 is made up of 16 amino acids. Germline values: CDR1 MRHNA, CDR2 SNTAGT. CDR3: CASRGLGTVNTGELFF. The CDR3 nucleotides are TGTGCCAGCAGGGGCCTCGGGACAGTGAACACCGGGGAGCTGTTTTTT.

The V call is TRBV13, the J call TRBJ1-1; perhaps TRBD1 as D (5 bases). The CDR3 is made up of 12 amino acids. Germline values: CDR1 PRHDT, CDR2 FYEKMQ (reference sequence). The germline V and J ends were trimmed by 3 bases and 5 bases, with 7 bases remaining between them. The CDR3 region is CASSFEGTEAFF. The CDR3 nucleotides are TGTGCCAGCAGCTTTGAGGGGACTGAAGCTTTCTTT.

The rearrangement uses TRBV9 and TRBJ2-7, with 9 bases lining up with TRBD2. Germline CDR1 is SGDLS and CDR2 is YYNGEE. This CDR3 region has 15 residues. V shed 4 bases and J 5 bases; nucleotides not matched to a gene: 10. The DNA for the CDR3 is TGTGCCAGCAGCCGCGGGGGGGCCCCGGTCAACGAGCAGTACTTC. Amino acid sequence: CASSRGGAPVNEQYF.

The chain carries TRBV4-1 and TRBJ2-7; weak D call: TRBD1 (6 bases). This CDR3 contains 14 residues. The V and J ends lost 4 bases and 6 bases respectively, with 16 bases between them. The germline V gene has CDR1 MGHRA and CDR2 YSYEKL. CDR3 loop: CASSPAGQNGEQYF. Here the CDR3 DNA reads TGCGCCAGCAGCCCAGCCGGACAGAACGGCGAGCAGTACTTC.

This chain connects TRBV7-2 to TRBJ1-1; TRBD1 matches at 7 bases. The CDR3 covers 15 residues. Germline CDR1 SGHTA, CDR2 FQGNSA. V shed 5 bases and J 4 bases; nucleotides not matched to a gene: 10. Here the CDR3 DNA reads TGTGCCAGCAGCCCAACCCAGGGGGGGGGCACTGAAGCTTTCTTT. Its translation is CASSPTQGGGTEAFF.

The chain employs TRBV4-3 and TRBJ1-2, with TRBD1 as a possible D gene (5 bases). This CDR3 contains 14 residues. Trimming stripped 0 bases from V and 3 bases from J, with 8 bases between. CDR1 and CDR2 (germline): LGHNA, YSLEER. CDR3 in DNA: TGCGCCAGCAGCCAAGATGGCAGGGACTATGGCTACACCTTC. It is translated as CASSQDGRDYGYTF.

The rearrangement joins TRBV27 to TRBJ2-7; 11 nucleotides agree with TRBD2. The CDR3 is 14 residues long. Unmatched junction bases numbered 6, after V lost 7 bases and J lost 4 bases. CDR1 and CDR2 (germline): MNHEY, SMNVEV (reference sequence). The CDR3 sequence is CASIVTSGGYEQYF. The CDR3 nucleotides are TGTGCCAGCATAGTAACTAGCGGGGGATACGAGCAGTACTTC.

The rearrangement joins TRBV5-6 to TRBJ1-4; D not resolved. V lost 4 bases and J 8 bases, leaving 21 bases between the germline ends. The CDR3 sequence is 16 residues long. CDR1 and CDR2 from the germline V gene are SGHDT and YYEEEE. The CDR3 loop reads CASSVSGSGLEEKLFF. CDR3 sequence (DNA): TGTGCCAGCAGCGTATCCGGGTCTGGGCTAGAGGAAAAACTGTTTTTT.

V gene TRBV25-1 combines with J gene TRBJ2-5; possibly TRBD1 for D (6 bases). The V end lost 4 bases, the J end lost 3 bases, and 9 bases lay between the germline ends. Germline values: CDR1 MGHDK, CDR2 SYGVNS. This CDR3 region has 13 residues. The CDR3 sequence is CASSGRTEETQYF. CDR3 DNA sequence: TGTGCCAGCAGTGGAAGGACAGAAGAGACCCAGTACTTC.

The chain uses TRBV9 and TRBJ2-7; 9 bases agree with TRBD2. Per germline, CDR1 SGDLS and CDR2 YYNGEE. The ends lost 10 bases at V and 0 bases at J; junction bases unmatched: 17. The CDR3 is made up of 17 amino acids. CDR3 sequence: CARCVGGGGGPSYEQYF. In DNA form, the CDR3 reads TGTGCCCGCTGCGTCGGGGGCGGGGGGGGGCCCTCCTACGAGCAGTACTTC.

Details on this clone: The same CDR3 also results from other DNA sequences found in this sample. This sequence joins TRBV4-1 and TRBJ1-5; 7 nucleotides agree with TRBD1. Losses at the gene ends were 0 bases for V and 5 bases for J; bases not matched to a gene: 4. Germline CDR1 MGHRA, CDR2 YSYEKL. CDR3 length equals 15 residues. The CDR3 is CASSQDRGTDQPQHF. CDR3 in DNA: TGCGCCAGCAGCCAAGACAGGGGGACGGATCAGCCCCAGCATTTT.

The chain carries TRBV3-1 (or the pseudogene TRBV3-2) and TRBJ2-2, with TRBD2 identical over 10 bases. CDR1 LGHDT and CDR2 YNNKEL come from the germline V gene (reference sequence). With 1 base clipped from V and 7 bases from J, the junction kept 0 bases outside the gene matches. The CDR3 runs 14 residues. CDR3 in DNA: TGTGCCAGCAGCCAAGCTAGCGGGGGCGGGGAGCTGTTTTTT. Its translation: CASSQASGGGELFF.